One and the same sample provided the 29 T cell receptor beta chains below, sequenced in a study of post-analysis software for immune sequencing data. Their specific antigens are unknown. Study conclusions and caveats: With TRBV5-6, TRBV5-1 and TRBV20-1 included, a handful of TRBV segments were more frequent in patients than in controls.

Prepared TCR beta cDNA libraries contained unique molecular identifiers. TCRdb reprocessed the PCR reads via MiXCR and lists one record per CDR3 protein. The table lists hundreds of thousands of distinct CDR3 sequences, roughly 47% of them singletons, with approximately 1.7% in the top ten. The material sequenced was blood. The receptors originated from a girl aged 10 to 17 with multiple sclerosis.

The chain employs TRBV12-3 or TRBV12-4 and TRBJ1-1; no definite D call. V dropped 3 bases and J dropped 7 bases, with 9 bases sitting between them. The CDR3 runs to 12 residues. The CDR3 DNA is TGTGCCAGCAGTTTGGGCCCGGGTGAAGCTTTCTTT. This sequence encodes CASSLGPGEAFF.

The CDR3 DNA is TGTGCCAGCAGCACCGGCGGGGGTGGCTACACCTTC. Protein: CASSTGGGGYTF. The chain employs TRBV5-6 and TRBJ1-2, with a weak D call TRBD1 (5 bases). The germline V gene encodes CDR1 SGHDT and CDR2 YYEEEE. V was shortened by 4 bases and J by 7 bases, with 11 bases between the two germline ends. CDR3 length: 12 amino acids.

The chain combines TRBV5-1 with TRBJ2-7; weak D call: TRBD2 (5 bases). V gave up 3 bases and J gave up 4 bases, with 11 bases separating them. The germline V gene has CDR1 SGHRS and CDR2 YFSETQ. This CDR3 contains 13 residues. CDR3: CASSSEGPYEQYF. The CDR3 DNA reads TGCGCCAGCAGCTCCGAGGGCCCGTACGAGCAGTACTTC.

This chain joins TRBV4-2 and TRBJ2-3; possibly TRBD2 for D (5 bases). Germline V gene sequence: CDR1 LGHNA, CDR2 YNFKEQ. Trimming pared 3 bases from V and 2 bases from J, leaving 15 bases between. This CDR3 has 16 amino acids. CDR3 region: CASSHVRAEPTDTQYF. The CDR3 nucleotides read TGTGCCAGCAGCCATGTACGAGCGGAACCCACAGATACGCAGTATTTT.

This chain joins TRBV7-2 and TRBJ2-7; either TRBD1 or TRBD2 may fit D (5 bases each). The CDR3 runs 15 residues. Trimming stripped 2 bases from V and 3 bases from J, with 14 bases between. Per germline, CDR1 SGHTA and CDR2 FQGNSA. CDR3: CASSLSLGPHYEQYF. In nucleotides, the CDR3 is TGTGCCAGCAGCTTATCCCTGGGACCTCACTACGAGCAGTACTTC.

The chain carries TRBV5-1 and TRBJ1-5; TRBD1 might be the D (5 bases). Trimming left V 4 bases short and J 9 bases short, with 17 bases between. This CDR3 comprises 14 residues. Germline values: CDR1 SGHRS, CDR2 YFSETQ. The DNA of the CDR3 is TGCGCCAGCAGCGGGGACGGAACGCACGGGCCCCAGCATTTT. Translated, it gives CASSGDGTHGPQHF.

The chain joins TRBV30 to TRBJ2-7; 7 nucleotides match TRBD2. In germline, CDR1 is GTSNPN, CDR2 SVGIG (reference sequence). The CDR3 extends over 13 amino acids. After removal of 4 bases from V and 6 bases from J, the junction contained 9 bases not matched to a gene. This CDR3 is CAWNFGGEGEQYF. The CDR3 coding sequence is TGTGCCTGGAACTTCGGCGGGGAGGGCGAGCAGTACTTC.

The chain couples TRBV3-1 to TRBJ2-5; D is undetermined. Germline CDR1 LGHDT, CDR2 YNNKEL (reference sequence). The CDR3 has 16 amino acids. V was clipped by 3 bases and J by 1 base, with 15 bases between them. The CDR3 DNA sequence: TGTGCCAGCAGCCACCCCCGGGCAGCCTTCCAAGAGACCCAGTACTTC. It specifies CASSHPRAAFQETQYF.

This clonotype was counted only a few times. This chain links TRBV4-2 with TRBJ2-6; TRBD2 aligns across 7 bases. With 8 bases clipped from V and 3 bases from J, the junction kept 16 bases outside the gene matches. Germline V CDR1 and CDR2: LGHNA, YNFKEQ. The CDR3 contains 18 residues. The chain's CDR3 is CASDVAGVVTGGANVLTF. Here the CDR3 DNA reads TGTGCCAGCGACGTGGCGGGAGTAGTTACGGGTGGGGCCAACGTCCTGACTTTC.

This clonotype was detected only a few times. The chain recombines TRBV12-3 or TRBV12-4 with TRBJ1-1, with 9 bases that match TRBD1. V lost 8 bases to trimming and J lost 5 bases; unmatched junction nucleotides: 9. The CDR3 extends over 14 amino acids. CDR3 region: CASVDRGGLTEAFF. CDR3 sequence (DNA): TGTGCCAGCGTGGACAGGGGCGGTTTGACTGAAGCTTTCTTT.

This clonotype was detected a few times. The chain carries TRBV6-5 and TRBJ2-7, with D possibly called TRBD1 or TRBD2 (5 bases each). Germline assignment: CDR1 MNHEY and CDR2 SVGAGI. CDR3 length equals 15 residues. The V end was cut by 0 bases, the J end by 3 bases, with 12 bases between. CDR3 DNA: TGTGCCAGCAGTTACTCAGGGACCTTATTCTACGAGCAGTACTTC. Translation gives CASSYSGTLFYEQYF.

This clonotype was detected a few times. V is TRBV13 and J is TRBJ2-3; D unresolved. V lost 6 bases and J lost 5, with 21 bases in between. The CDR3 length is 16 residues. Germline V gene lookup returns CDR1 PRHDT and CDR2 FYEKMQ (reference sequence). The CDR3 DNA is TGTGCCAGCAGTTCCTTGGGAAAGACGCGCATAGATACGCAGTATTTT. It codes for CASSSLGKTRIDTQYF.

This chain connects TRBV15 to TRBJ1-2; possible D gene TRBD1, 5 bases. V lost 1 base and J 2 bases, leaving 11 bases between the germline ends. Per the germline V gene, CDR1 is LNHNV and CDR2 is YYDKDF (reference sequence). The CDR3 loop spans 15 amino acids. CDR3 in amino acids: CATSRGQQANYGYTF. The CDR3 region has the DNA TGTGCCACCAGCAGAGGTCAACAGGCAAACTATGGCTACACCTTC.

This chain connects TRBV2 to TRBJ2-1; 12 bases agree with TRBD2. The V gene end was trimmed by 7 bases and the J gene end by 6 bases; junction bases not matched to a gene: 4. Looked up from germline, CDR1 is SNHLY and CDR2 is FYNNEI. This CDR3 is built from 14 residues. CDR3 loop: CASIGLAGLNEQFF. In nucleotides, the CDR3 is TGTGCCAGCATCGGACTAGCGGGACTCAATGAGCAGTTCTTC.

The chain links TRBV7-2 to TRBJ1-1, with D perhaps TRBD1 (5 bases). The length of the CDR3 is 14 residues. Deletions cut 4 bases from V and 1 base from J, with 10 bases between. In germline, CDR1 is SGHTA, CDR2 FQGNSA. CDR3 nucleotides: TGTGCCAGCAGCTATTATCAGGGGAACACTGAAGCTTTCTTT. It specifies CASSYYQGNTEAFF. The whole variable domain, remainder taken from reference TRBV7-2 and TRBJ1-1, is GAGVSQSPSNKVTEKGKDVELRCDPISGHTALYWYRQSLGQGLEFLIYFQGNSAPDKSGLPSDRFSAERTGGSVSTLTIQRTQQEDSAVYLCASSYYQGNTEAFFGQGTRLTVV.

The V gene is TRBV5-1, the J gene TRBJ2-5, with 7 bases fitting TRBD2. The DNA end favors TRBJ2-7, so the J call may be wrong. CDR1 and CDR2 from the germline V gene are SGHRS and YFSETQ. This CDR3 is 13 amino acids long. The CDR3 loop is CASSLQRDNEQYF. Written as DNA, the CDR3 is TGCGCCAGCAGCTTGCAGCGGGATAACGAGCAGTACTTC.

The CDR3 coding sequence is TGTGCCAGCAGCTACGTCGGGGGGTCCTACAATGAGCAGTTCTTC. Its protein is CASSYVGGSYNEQFF. This chain uses TRBV7-2 with TRBJ2-1; 7 bases are a match to TRBD2. This CDR3 has 15 residues. The J segment lost 1 base and the V segment lost 4 bases, leaving 4 bases of the junction unmatched. Looked up from germline, CDR1 is SGHTA and CDR2 is FQGNSA.

There are a few counts of this clonotype. The chain uses TRBV20-1 and TRBJ2-1; 7 positions match TRBD2. The J segment lost 6 bases and the V segment lost 3 bases, leaving 11 bases of the junction unmatched. From germline, CDR1 is DFQATT and CDR2 SNEGSKA (reference sequence). CDR3 size: 15 residues. CDR3 protein: CSARGAGRASNEQFF. The CDR3 coding sequence is TGCAGTGCTAGGGGAGCGGGGCGGGCCTCCAATGAGCAGTTCTTC.

This rearrangement joins TRBV4-1 to TRBJ2-3; 8 positions agree with TRBD2. Germline values: CDR1 MGHRA, CDR2 YSYEKL. There are 20 residues in the CDR3. After removal of 2 bases from V and 0 bases from J, the junction contained 16 bases not matched to a gene. The CDR3 here is CASSQPLGYEGGGSTDTQYF. The CDR3 DNA is TGCGCCAGCAGCCAACCCCTGGGTTACGAAGGCGGGGGGAGCACAGATACGCAGTATTTT.

The J gene is TRBJ2-4, the V gene TRBV7-2; tentative D call: TRBD2 (6 bases). The CDR3 covers 16 residues. Germline V gene sequence: CDR1 SGHTA, CDR2 FQGNSA. The V end lost 3 bases, the J end lost 6 bases, and 18 bases lay between the germline ends. This CDR3 reads CASSLAGRGTGNIQYF. The DNA for the CDR3 is TGTGCCAGCAGCTTGGCGGGACGGGGAACGGGAAACATTCAGTACTTC.

The chain combines TRBV5-1 with TRBJ2-7; TRBD1 matches at 8 bases. CDR3 length: 16 residues. V shed 0 bases, J shed 1 base, and the junction held 6 bases outside the gene matches. CDR1 is SGHRS, CDR2 YFSETQ, per germline. The CDR3 region is CASSLGWQGASYEQYF. In DNA, the CDR3 is TGCGCCAGCAGCTTGGGGTGGCAGGGGGCTTCCTACGAGCAGTACTTC.

The rearrangement uses TRBV10-3 and TRBJ1-1; D gene unclear. The CDR3 totals 14 residues. Germline values: CDR1 ENHRY, CDR2 SYGVKD. V was cut by 2 bases and J by 7 bases, with 14 bases left in between. The CDR3 DNA reads TGTGCCATCAGTGAGGAACAATGGGTGAATGAAGCTTTCTTT. Its translation: CAISEEQWVNEAFF.

This clonotype was seen more than once but under ten times. The rearrangement uses TRBV9 and TRBJ2-5; 7 nucleotides align to TRBD2. This CDR3 is built from 16 residues. Trimming at V came to 0 bases and at J to 0 bases, leaving 5 bases not matched to a gene. The germline V gene encodes CDR1 SGDLS and CDR2 YYNGEE. CDR3: CASSVGTRGYQETQYF. For the CDR3, the DNA is TGTGCCAGCAGCGTAGGGACTAGAGGGTACCAAGAGACCCAGTACTTC.

This clonotype was picked up a small number of times. The junction does not match germline at one end; this may be a read error. The chain recombines TRBV13 with TRBJ2-4; TRBD2 agrees at 13 bases. The DNA end is more similar to TRBJ2-7, so the J call may be wrong. Germline V CDR1 and CDR2: PRHDT, FYEKMQ (reference sequence). CDR3 length equals 18 residues. CDR3 coding DNA: TGTGCCAGCAGTTTAGGACTAGCGGGAGAGGGGTACCACTACGAGCAGTACTTC. Protein: CASSLGLAGEGYHYEQYF.

This chain joins TRBV6-5 and TRBJ2-7; TRBD2 matches 10 bases. V was pared by 6 bases and J by 2 bases, with 7 bases of the junction left unmatched. This CDR3 is built from 15 residues. Germline CDR1 reads MNHEY; CDR2 reads SVGAGI. Here the CDR3 reads CASSPLAGGTYEQYF. The CDR3 coding sequence is TGTGCCAGCAGCCCTTTAGCGGGAGGCACCTACGAGCAGTACTTC.

This clonotype was picked up a small number of times. This chain connects TRBV12-3 or TRBV12-4 to TRBJ2-2; D not certain. V lost 3 bases, J lost 0 bases, and 2 bases lay in between. The CDR3 covers 13 residues. Written as DNA, the CDR3 is TGTGCCAGCAGTTTTGCGAACACCGGGGAGCTGTTTTTT. Protein: CASSFANTGELFF.

This rearrangement joins TRBV6-1 to TRBJ2-1; possibly TRBD1 for D (5 bases). Trimming stripped 4 bases from V and 9 bases from J, with 19 bases between. Germline CDR1 and CDR2: MNHNS and SASEGT. The CDR3 extends over 15 amino acids. CDR3 DNA sequence: TGTGCCAGCAGTGCTATGTGGGGCCGAGTTGGTGAGCAGTTCTTC. Protein product: CASSAMWGRVGEQFF.

This clonotype was recorded at least ten times. The chain has TRBV12-3 or TRBV12-4 and TRBJ1-2; D may be TRBD1 (6 bases). The CDR3 loop spans 14 amino acids. Trimming stripped 5 bases from V and 0 bases from J, with 10 bases between. CDR3 sequence reads: CASSDRGANYGYTF. In DNA, the CDR3 is TGTGCCAGCAGTGATAGGGGGGCTAACTATGGCTACACCTTC.

This clonotype has only a few counts. The chain carries TRBV29-1 and TRBJ1-2; unclear D gene. The CDR3 is 13 residues long. Germline lookup yields CDR1 SQVTM and CDR2 ANQGSEA. Between the trimmed V and J ends, which lost 5 bases and 3 bases, there was a span of 13 bases. The DNA for the CDR3 is TGCAGCGTTTCCGGACCAGGAGACTATGGCTACACCTTC. Its protein product is CSVSGPGDYGYTF.